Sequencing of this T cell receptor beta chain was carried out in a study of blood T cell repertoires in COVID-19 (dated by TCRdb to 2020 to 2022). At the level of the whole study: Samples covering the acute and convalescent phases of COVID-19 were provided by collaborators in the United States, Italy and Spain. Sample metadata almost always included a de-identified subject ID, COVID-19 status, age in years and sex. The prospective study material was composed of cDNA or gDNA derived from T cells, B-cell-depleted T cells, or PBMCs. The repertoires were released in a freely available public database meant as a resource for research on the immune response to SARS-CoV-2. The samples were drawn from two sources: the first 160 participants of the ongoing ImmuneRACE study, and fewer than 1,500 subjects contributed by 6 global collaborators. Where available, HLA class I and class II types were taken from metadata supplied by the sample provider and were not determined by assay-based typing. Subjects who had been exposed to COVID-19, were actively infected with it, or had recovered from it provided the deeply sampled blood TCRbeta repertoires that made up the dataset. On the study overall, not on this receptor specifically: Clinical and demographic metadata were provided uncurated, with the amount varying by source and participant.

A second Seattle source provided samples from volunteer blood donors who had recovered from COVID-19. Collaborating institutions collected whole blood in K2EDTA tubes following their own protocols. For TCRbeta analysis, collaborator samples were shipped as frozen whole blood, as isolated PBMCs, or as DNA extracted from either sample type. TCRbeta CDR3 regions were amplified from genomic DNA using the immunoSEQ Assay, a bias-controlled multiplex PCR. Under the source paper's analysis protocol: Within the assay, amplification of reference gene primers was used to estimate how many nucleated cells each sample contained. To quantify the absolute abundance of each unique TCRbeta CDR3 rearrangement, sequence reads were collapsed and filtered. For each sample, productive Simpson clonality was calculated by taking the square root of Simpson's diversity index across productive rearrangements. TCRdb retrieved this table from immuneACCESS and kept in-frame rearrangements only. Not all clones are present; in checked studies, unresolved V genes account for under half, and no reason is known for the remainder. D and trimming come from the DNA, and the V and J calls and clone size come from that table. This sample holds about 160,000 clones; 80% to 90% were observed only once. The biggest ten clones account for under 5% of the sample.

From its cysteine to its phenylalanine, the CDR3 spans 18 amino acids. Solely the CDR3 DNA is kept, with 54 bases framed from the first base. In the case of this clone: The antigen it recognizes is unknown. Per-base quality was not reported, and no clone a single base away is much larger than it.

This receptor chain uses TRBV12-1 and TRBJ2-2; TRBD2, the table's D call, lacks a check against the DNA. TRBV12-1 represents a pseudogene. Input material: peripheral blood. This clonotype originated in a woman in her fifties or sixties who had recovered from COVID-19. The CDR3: CASSFVTSGGAYTGELFF. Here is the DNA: TGTGCCAGCAGCTTTGTGACTAGCGGGGGGGCCTACACCGGGGAGCTGTTTTTT.